The clone carrying this T cell receptor (beta chain) was seen only a few times. This entry comes from a study of beta chain features in type 1 diabetes. The authors reverse transcribed all of the isolated RNA, so sequencing captured expressed TCRB transcripts. Repertoires were generated with immunoSEQ multiplex PCR, while TCRdb's copy carries only in-frame clones and drops some. The sample lists some 410,000 clones, approximately 15% occurring once. The CDR3 covers 14 residues. Trimming stripped 5 bases from V and 6 bases from J, with 14 bases between. CDR1 and CDR2 (germline): SEHNR, FQNEAQ (reference sequence).

This sequence joins TRBV7-9 and TRBJ1-5, with D possibly being TRBD1 (5 bases). Sample: naive CD4+ T cells from blood. The sequence came from a man younger than 40 in good health. CDR3 nucleotide sequence: TGTGCCAGCAGCCGGGACGGGGGAGGTCAGCCCCAGCATTTT. It is translated as CASSRDGGGQPQHF.